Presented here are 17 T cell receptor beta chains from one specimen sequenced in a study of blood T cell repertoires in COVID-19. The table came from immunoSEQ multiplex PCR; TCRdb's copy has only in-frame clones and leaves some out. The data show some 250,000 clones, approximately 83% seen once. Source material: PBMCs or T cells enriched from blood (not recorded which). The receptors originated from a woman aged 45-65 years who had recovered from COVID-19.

The CDR3 here is CASSEQNNYGYTF. CDR3 sequence (DNA): TGTGCCAGCAGTGAACAGAATAACTATGGCTACACCTTC. The chain employs TRBV2 and TRBJ1-2, with D uncertain. CDR1 SNHLY and CDR2 FYNNEI come from the germline V gene. V dropped 2 bases and J dropped 1 base, with 5 bases sitting between them. The CDR3 is made up of 13 amino acids.

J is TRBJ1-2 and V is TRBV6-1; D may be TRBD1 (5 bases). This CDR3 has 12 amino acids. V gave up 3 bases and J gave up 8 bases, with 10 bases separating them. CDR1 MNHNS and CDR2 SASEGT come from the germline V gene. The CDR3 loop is CASSDGGRGYTF. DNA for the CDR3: TGTGCCAGCAGTGACGGGGGACGAGGCTACACCTTC.

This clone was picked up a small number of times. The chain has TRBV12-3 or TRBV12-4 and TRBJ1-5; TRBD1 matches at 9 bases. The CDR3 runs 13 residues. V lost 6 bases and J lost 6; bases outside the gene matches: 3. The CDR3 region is CASRMDRGQPQHF. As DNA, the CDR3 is TGTGCCAGCAGGATGGACAGGGGTCAGCCCCAGCATTTT.

The CDR3 region has the DNA TGTGCCAGCAGCCCGGGACTAGACAATGAGCAGTTCTTC. It yields the protein CASSPGLDNEQFF. V is TRBV7-3 and J is TRBJ2-1; 8 bases fit TRBD2. Germline assignment: CDR1 SGHTA and CDR2 FQGTGA. The CDR3 runs to 13 residues. After removal of 5 bases from V and 5 bases from J, the junction contained 2 bases not matched to a gene.

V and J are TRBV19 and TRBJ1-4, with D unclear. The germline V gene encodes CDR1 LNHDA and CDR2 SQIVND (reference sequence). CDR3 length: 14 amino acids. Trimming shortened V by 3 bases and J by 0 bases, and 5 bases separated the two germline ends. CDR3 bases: TGTGCCAGTAGTATTTATGCAACTAATGAAAAACTGTTTTTT. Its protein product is CASSIYATNEKLFF. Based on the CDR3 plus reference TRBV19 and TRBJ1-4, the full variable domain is DGGITQSPKYLFRKEGQNVTLSCEQNLNHDAMYWYRQDPGQGLRLIYYSQIVNDFQKGDIAEGYSVSREKKESFPLTVTSAQKNPTAFYLCASSIYATNEKLFFGSGTQLSVL.

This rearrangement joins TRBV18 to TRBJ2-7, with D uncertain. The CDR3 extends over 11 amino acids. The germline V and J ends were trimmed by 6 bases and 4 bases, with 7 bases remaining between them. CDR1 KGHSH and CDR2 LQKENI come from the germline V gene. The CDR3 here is CASSHRYEQYF. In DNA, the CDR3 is TGTGCCAGCTCCCACCGGTACGAGCAGTACTTC.

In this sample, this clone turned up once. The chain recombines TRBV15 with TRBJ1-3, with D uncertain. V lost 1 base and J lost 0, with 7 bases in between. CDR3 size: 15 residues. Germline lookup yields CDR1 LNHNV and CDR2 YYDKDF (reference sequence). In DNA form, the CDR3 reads TGTGCCACCAGCAGAGGACAAGACTCTGGAAACACCATATATTTT. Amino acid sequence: CATSRGQDSGNTIYF. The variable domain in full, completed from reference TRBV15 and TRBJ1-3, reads DAMVIQNPRYQVTQFGKPVTLSCSQTLNHNVMYWYQQKSSQAPKLLFHYYDKDFNNEADTPDNFQSRRPNTSFCFLDIRSPGLGDTAMYLCATSRGQDSGNTIYFGEGSWLTVV.

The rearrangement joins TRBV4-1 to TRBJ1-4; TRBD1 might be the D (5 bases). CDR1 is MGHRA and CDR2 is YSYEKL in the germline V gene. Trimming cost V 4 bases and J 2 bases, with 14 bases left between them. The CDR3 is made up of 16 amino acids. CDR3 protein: CASSPTLGGTNEKLFF. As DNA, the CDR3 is TGCGCCAGCAGCCCGACCTTGGGGGGGACTAATGAAAAACTGTTTTTT.

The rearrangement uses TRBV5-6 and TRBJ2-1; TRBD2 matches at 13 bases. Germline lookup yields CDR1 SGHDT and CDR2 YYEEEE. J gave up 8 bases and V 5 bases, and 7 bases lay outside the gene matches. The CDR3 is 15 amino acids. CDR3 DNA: TGTGCCAGCAGATCGACTAGCGGGAGGTCGGATGAGCAGTTCTTC. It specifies CASRSTSGRSDEQFF.

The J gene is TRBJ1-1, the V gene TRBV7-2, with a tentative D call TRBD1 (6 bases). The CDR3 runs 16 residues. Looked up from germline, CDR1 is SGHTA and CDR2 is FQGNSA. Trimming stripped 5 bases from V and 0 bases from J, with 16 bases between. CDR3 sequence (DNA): TGTGCCAGCAGCCCCCTTTGGGAGGGGGTGAACACTGAAGCTTTCTTT. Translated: CASSPLWEGVNTEAFF.

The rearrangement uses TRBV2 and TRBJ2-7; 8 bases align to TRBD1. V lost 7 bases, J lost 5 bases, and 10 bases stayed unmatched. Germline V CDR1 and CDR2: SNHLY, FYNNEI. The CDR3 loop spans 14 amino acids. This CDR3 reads CASTERTGTHEQYF. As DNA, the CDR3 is TGTGCCAGCACCGAAAGGACAGGGACCCACGAGCAGTACTTC.

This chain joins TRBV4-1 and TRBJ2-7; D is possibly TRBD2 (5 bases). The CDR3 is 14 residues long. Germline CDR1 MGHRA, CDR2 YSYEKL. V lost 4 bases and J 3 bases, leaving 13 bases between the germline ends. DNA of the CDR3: TGCGCCAGCAGCCGTACAGCGGAGTTCTACGAGCAGTACTTC. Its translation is CASSRTAEFYEQYF.

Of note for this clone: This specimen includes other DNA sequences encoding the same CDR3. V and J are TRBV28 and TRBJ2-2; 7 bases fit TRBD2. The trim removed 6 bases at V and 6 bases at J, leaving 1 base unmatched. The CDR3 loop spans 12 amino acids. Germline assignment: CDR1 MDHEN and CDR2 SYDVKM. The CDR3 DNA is TGTGCCAGCAGGGCGGGAGCCGGGGAGCTGTTTTTT. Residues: CASRAGAGELFF.

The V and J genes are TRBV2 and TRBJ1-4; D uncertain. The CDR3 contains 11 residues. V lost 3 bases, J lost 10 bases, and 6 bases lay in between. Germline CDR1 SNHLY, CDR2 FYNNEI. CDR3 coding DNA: TGTGCCAGCAGTGACGGAGGAAAACTGTTTTTT. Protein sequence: CASSDGGKLFF.

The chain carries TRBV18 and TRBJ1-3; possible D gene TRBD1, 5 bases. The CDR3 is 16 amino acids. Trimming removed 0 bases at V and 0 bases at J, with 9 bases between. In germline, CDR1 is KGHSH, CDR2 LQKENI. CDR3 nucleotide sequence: TGTGCCAGCTCACCACCTTCAGGGTACTCTGGAAACACCATATATTTT. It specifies CASSPPSGYSGNTIYF.

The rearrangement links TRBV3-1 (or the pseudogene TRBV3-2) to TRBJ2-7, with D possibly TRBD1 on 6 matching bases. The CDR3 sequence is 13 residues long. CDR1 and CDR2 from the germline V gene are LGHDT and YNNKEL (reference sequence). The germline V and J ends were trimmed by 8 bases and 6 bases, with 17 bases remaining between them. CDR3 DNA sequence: TGTGCCAGCCGAGTAAGGGGGTCTGCCGAGCAGTACTTC. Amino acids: CASRVRGSAEQYF.

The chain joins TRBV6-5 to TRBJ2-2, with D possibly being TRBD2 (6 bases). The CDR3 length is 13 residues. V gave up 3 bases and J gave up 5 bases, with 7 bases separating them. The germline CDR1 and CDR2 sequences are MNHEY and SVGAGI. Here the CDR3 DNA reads TGTGCCAGCAGTTATGGGGGGACCGGGGAGCTGTTTTTT. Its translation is CASSYGGTGELFF.